This T cell receptor beta chain was identified during a study of T-cell reconstitution after alpha-beta-depleted transplantation in children. This clonotype was seen only a few times. V lost 2 bases to trimming and J lost 3 bases; unmatched junction nucleotides: 4. Germline V gives CDR1 LGHNA, CDR2 YSLEER. This CDR3 is 16 amino acids long. Preparation of the TCRbeta library involved a method that used unique molecular identifiers. One entry per CDR3 protein, called by TCRdb with MiXCR from the PCR reads. The sample lists over 70,000 distinct CDR3 sequences; 12% were seen once. The clonotype comes from a human donor who donated a stem cell graft to a child with inherited bone marrow failure. The chain carries TRBV4-3 and TRBJ2-2, with 9 bases lining up with TRBD2. This specimen consisted of PBMCs from the stem cell graft donor, obtained from the stem cell graft. The CDR3 DNA follows: TGCGCCAGCAGCCAACTAGCGGGAAGCGACACCGGGGAGCTGTTTTTT. It encodes CASSQLAGSDTGELFF.